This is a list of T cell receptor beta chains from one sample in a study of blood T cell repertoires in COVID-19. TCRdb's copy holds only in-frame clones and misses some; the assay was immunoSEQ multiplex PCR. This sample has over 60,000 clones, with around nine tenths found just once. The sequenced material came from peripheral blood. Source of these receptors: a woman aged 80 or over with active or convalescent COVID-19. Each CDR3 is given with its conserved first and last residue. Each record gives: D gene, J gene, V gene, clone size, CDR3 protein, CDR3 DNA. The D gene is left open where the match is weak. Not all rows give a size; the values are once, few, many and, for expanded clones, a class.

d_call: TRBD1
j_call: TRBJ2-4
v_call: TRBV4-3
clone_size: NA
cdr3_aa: CASSQDGQGFAKNIQYF
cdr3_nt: TGCGCCAGCAGCCAAGACGGACAGGGGTTCGCCAAAAACATTCAGTACTTC

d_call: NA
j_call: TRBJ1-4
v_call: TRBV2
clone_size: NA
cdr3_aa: CASRDRATNEKLFF
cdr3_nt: TGTGCCAGCAGGGACAGAGCAACTAATGAAAAACTGTTTTTT

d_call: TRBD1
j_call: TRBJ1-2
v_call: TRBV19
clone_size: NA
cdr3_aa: CASSGEDRGIDYGYTF
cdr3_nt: TGTGCCAGTAGTGGAGAAGACAGGGGGATTGACTATGGCTACACCTTC

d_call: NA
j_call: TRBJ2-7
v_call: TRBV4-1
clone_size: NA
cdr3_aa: CASSPSRDPYEQYF
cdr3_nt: TGCGCCAGCAGCCCCTCCAGGGATCCCTACGAGCAGTACTTC

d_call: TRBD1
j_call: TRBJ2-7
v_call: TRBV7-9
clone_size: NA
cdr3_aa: CASSPISGTGGEQYF
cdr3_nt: TGTGCCAGCAGCCCCATCTCCGGGACAGGAGGTGAGCAGTACTTC

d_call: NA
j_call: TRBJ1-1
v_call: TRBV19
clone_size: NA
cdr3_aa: CASSIGAGEAFF
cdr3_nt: TGTGCCAGTAGTATAGGGGCAGGGGAAGCTTTCTTT

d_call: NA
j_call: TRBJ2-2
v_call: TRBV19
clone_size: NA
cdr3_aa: CASSISHGELFF
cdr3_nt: TGTGCCAGTAGTATAAGCCACGGGGAGCTGTTTTTT

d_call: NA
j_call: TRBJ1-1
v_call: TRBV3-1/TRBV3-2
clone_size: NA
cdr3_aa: CASSQVKNTEAFF
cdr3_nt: TGTGCCAGCAGCCAAGTTAAGAACACTGAAGCTTTCTTT

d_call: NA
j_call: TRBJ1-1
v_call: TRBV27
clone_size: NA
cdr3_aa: CASSLLISNRNTEAFF
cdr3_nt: TGTGCCAGCAGCCTCCTTATTTCAAATAGGAACACTGAAGCTTTCTTT

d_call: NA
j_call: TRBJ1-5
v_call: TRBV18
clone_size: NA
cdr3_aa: CASSLYRDSNQPQHF
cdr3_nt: TGTGCCAGCTCTCTCTACAGGGATAGCAATCAGCCCCAGCATTTT

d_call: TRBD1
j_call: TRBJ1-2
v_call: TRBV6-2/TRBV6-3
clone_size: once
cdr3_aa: CASSYSIRTGGGPPYGYTF
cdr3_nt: TGTGCCAGCAGTTACTCGATCAGGACAGGGGGTGGCCCCCCCTATGGCTACACCTTC

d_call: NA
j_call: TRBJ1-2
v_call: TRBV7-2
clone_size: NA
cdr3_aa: CASRLYATGNYGYTF
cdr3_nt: TGTGCCAGCAGACTCTACGCGACAGGAAACTATGGCTACACCTTC

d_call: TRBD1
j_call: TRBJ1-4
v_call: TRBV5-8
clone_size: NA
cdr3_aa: CASSYRGLDELFF
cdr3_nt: TGTGCCAGCAGCTACAGGGGTTTGGATGAACTGTTTTTT

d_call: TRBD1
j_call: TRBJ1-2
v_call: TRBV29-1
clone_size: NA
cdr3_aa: CSVGDSLYYYGYTF
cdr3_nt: TGCAGCGTTGGGGACAGCCTCTACTACTATGGCTACACCTTC

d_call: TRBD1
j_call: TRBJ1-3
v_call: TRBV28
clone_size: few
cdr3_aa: CASSGDSSGNTIYF
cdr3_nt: TGTGCCAGCAGTGGGGACAGCTCGGGAAACACCATATATTTT

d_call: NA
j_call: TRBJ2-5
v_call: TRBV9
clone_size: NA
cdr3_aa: CASSAPSTAGETQYF
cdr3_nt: TGTGCCAGCAGTGCACCCTCTACGGCGGGGGAGACCCAGTACTTC

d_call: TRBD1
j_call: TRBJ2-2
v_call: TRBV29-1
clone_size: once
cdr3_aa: CSVNRGANTGELFF
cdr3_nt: TGCAGCGTGAACAGGGGAGCGAACACCGGGGAGCTGTTTTTT

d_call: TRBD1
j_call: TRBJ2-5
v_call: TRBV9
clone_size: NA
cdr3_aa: CASSVQPRQGAETQYF
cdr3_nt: TGTGCCAGCAGCGTACAGCCGCGACAGGGGGCTGAGACCCAGTACTTC

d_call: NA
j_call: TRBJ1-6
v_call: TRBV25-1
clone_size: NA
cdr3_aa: CASSVMTGISSPLHF
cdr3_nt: TGTGCCAGCAGTGTTATGACAGGAATTAGTTCACCCCTCCACTTT

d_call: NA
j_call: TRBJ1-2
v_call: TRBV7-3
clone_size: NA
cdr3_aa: CASSSQRNRAPYGYTF
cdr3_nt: TGTGCCAGCAGCAGTCAAAGAAACAGGGCCCCCTATGGCTACACCTTC

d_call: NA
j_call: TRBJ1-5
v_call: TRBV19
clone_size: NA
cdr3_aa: CASNRVAGGNQPQHF
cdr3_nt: TGTGCCAGTAATAGGGTCGCGGGGGGCAATCAGCCCCAGCATTTT

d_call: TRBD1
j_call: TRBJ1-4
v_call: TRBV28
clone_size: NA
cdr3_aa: CASRPPPTGHSTNEKLFF
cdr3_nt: TGTGCCAGCAGACCACCCCCGACAGGGCACTCAACTAATGAAAAACTGTTTTTT

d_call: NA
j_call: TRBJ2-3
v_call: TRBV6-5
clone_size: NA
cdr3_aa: CASRRGDTQYF
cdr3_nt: TGTGCCAGCAGGAGGGGGGATACGCAGTATTTT

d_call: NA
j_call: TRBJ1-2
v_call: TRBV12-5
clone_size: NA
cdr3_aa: CASGLHWDKANYGYTF
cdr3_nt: TGTGCTAGTGGTTTGCATTGGGACAAAGCTAACTATGGCTACACCTTC

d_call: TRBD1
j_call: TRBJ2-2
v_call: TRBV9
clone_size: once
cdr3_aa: CASSVATGVFNTGELFF
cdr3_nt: TGTGCCAGCAGCGTAGCCACAGGGGTATTTAACACCGGGGAGCTGTTTTTT

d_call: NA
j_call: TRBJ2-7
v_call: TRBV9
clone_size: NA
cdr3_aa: CASSPRTDSYEQYF
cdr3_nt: TGTGCCAGCAGCCCCCGGACTGACTCCTACGAGCAGTACTTC

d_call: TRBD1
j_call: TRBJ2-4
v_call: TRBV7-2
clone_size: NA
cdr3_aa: CASSPGQGVRNIQYF
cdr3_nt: TGTGCCAGCAGCCCTGGACAGGGGGTGAGAAACATTCAGTACTTC

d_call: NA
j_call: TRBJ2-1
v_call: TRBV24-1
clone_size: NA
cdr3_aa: CATSVGQSSYNEQFF
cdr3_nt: TGTGCCACCAGTGTTGGCCAAAGCTCCTACAATGAGCAGTTCTTC

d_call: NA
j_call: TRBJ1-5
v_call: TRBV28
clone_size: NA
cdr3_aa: CASSLLPQGSNQPQHF
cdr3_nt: TGTGCCAGCAGTTTACTCCCCCAGGGAAGCAATCAGCCCCAGCATTTT

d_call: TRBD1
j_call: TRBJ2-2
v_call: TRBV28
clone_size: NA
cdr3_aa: CASSPNDRGKIRELFF
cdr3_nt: TGTGCCAGCAGTCCCAATGACAGGGGGAAGATCCGGGAGCTGTTTTTT

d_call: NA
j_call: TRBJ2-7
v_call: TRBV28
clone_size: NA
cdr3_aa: CASSSPGVLNEQYF
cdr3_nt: TGTGCCAGCAGTTCCCCAGGGGTTTTGAACGAGCAGTACTTC

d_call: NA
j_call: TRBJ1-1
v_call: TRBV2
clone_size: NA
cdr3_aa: CASRNSLNTEAFF
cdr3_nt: TGTGCCAGCAGGAACAGTTTGAACACTGAAGCTTTCTTT